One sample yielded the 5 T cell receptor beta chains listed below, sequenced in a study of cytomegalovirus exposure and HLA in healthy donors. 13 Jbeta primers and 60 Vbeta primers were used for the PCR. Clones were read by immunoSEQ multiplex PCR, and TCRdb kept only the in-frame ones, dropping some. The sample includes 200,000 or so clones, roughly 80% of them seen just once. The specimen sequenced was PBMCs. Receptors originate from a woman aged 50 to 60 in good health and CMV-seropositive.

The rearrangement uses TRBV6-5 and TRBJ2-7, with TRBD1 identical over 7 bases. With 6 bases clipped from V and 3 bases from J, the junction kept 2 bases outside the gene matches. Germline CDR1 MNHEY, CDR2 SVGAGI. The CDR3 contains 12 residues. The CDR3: CASSRQGYEQYF. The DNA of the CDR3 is TGTGCCAGCAGCAGACAGGGCTACGAGCAGTACTTC.

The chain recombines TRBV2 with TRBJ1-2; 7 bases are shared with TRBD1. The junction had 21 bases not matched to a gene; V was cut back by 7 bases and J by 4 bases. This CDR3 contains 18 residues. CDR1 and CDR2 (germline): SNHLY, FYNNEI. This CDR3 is CASTSGTGARQGGYGYTF. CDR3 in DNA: TGTGCCAGCACCTCGGGAACAGGGGCCCGACAGGGCGGCTATGGCTACACCTTC. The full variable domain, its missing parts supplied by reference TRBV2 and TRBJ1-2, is EPEVTQTPSHQVTQMGQEVILRCVPISNHLYFYWYRQILGQKVEFLVSFYNNEISEKSEIFDDQFSVERPDGSNFTLKIRSTKLEDSAMYFCASTSGTGARQGGYGYTFGSGTRLTVV.

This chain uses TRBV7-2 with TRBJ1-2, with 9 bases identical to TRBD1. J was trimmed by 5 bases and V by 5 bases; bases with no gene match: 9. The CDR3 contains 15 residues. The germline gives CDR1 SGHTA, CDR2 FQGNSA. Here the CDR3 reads CASSPWDRVGYGYTF. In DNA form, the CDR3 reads TGTGCCAGCAGCCCATGGGACAGGGTAGGATATGGCTACACCTTC.

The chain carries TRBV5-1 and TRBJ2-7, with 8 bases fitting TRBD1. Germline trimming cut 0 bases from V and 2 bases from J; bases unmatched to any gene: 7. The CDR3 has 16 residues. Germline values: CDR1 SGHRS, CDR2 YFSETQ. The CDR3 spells CASSLGGTGRAYEQYF. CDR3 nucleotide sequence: TGCGCCAGCAGCTTGGGTGGGACAGGAAGGGCCTACGAGCAGTACTTC.

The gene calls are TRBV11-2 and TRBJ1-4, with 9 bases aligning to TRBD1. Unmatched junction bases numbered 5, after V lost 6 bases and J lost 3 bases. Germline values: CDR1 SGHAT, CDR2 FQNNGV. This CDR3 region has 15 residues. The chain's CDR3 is CASSQGTGPNEKLFF. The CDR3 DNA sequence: TGTGCCAGCAGTCAGGGGACAGGGCCTAATGAAAAACTGTTTTTT.